A single T cell receptor (beta chain) is shown here with its context. No antigen is known for it. The sample originates from a study of T cells in Graves' hyperthyroidism and ophthalmopathy. Study as a whole: Peripheral blood sampling occurred at initial diagnosis, before any treatment. Regarding the study as a whole: Blood samples included most of the expanded thyroid clonotypes exceeding 0.001.

The authors obtained PBMCs from about 9.5 ml of fresh peripheral blood. RNA transcripts served as the template for amplifying TCR beta CDR3 regions. The TCR CDR3 was amplified in a first-round RT-PCR using the HTBI primer set. TCRdb re-derived calls from the multiplex PCR reads in MiXCR, one entry per CDR3 protein. The sample lists roughly 300,000 distinct CDR3 sequences, around a quarter occurring once. This CDR3 comprises 12 residues. Germline V gene lookup returns CDR1 MDHEN and CDR2 SYDVKM. The sample comprised blood. This receptor was obtained from a man aged 35-49 years with Graves' hyperthyroidism that later progressed to Graves' ophthalmopathy. The chain employs TRBV28 and TRBJ1-2; D not resolved. The DNA for the CDR3 is TGTGCTGGAGGGCTACGAGGATATGGCTACACCTTC. It is translated as CAGGLRGYGYTF.